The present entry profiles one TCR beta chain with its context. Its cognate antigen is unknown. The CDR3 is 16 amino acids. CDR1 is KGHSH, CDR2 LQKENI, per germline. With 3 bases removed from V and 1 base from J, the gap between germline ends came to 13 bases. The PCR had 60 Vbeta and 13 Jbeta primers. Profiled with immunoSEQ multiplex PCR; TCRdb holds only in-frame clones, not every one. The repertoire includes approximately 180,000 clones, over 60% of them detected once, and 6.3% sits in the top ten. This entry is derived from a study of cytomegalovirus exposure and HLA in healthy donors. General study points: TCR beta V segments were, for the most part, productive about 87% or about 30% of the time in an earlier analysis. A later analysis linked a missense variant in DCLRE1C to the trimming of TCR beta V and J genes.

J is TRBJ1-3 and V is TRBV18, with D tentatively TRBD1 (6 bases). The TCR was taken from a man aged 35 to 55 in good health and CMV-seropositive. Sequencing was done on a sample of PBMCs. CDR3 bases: TGTGCCAGCTCACCTTCAGCAGGGGTATCTGGAAACACCATATATTTT. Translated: CASSPSAGVSGNTIYF.